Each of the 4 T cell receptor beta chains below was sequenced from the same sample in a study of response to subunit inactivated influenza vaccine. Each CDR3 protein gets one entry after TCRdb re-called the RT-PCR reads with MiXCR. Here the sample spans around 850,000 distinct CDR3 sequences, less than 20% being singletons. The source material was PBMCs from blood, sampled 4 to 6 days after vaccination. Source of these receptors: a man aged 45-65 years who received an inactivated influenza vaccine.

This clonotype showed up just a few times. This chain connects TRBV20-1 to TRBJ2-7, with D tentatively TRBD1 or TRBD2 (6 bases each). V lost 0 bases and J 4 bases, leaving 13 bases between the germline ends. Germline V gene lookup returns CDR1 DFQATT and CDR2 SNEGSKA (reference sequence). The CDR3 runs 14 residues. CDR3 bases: TGCAGTGCTAGAGAGGCGGGACAAACTTACGAGCAGTACTTC. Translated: CSAREAGQTYEQYF.

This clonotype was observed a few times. CDR3 bases: TGTGCCAGCAGCCAAGAAAAGGGGGGGAATCAGCCCCAGCATTTT. It yields the protein CASSQEKGGNQPQHF. The chain joins TRBV4-2 to TRBJ1-5; D perhaps matches TRBD1 (6 bases). V gave up 0 bases and J gave up 4 bases, with 10 bases separating them. Germline lookup yields CDR1 LGHNA and CDR2 YNFKEQ. The CDR3 covers 15 residues.

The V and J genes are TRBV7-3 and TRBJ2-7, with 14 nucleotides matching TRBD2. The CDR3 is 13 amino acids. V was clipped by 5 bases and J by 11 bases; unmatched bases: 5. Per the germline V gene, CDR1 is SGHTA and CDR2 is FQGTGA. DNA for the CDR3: TGTGCCAGCAGCGTGGGGACTAGCGGGAGCAAGTACTTC. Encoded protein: CASSVGTSGSKYF. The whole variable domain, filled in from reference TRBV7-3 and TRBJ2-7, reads GAGVSQTPSNKVTEKGKYVELRCDPISGHTALYWYRQSLGQGPEFLIYFQGTGAADDSGLPNDRFFAVRPEGSVSTLKIQRTERGDSAVYLCASSVGTSGSKYFGPGTRLTVT.

CDR3: CASSSKSSGRHEQFF. DNA of the CDR3: TGTGCCAGCAGCTCTAAATCTAGCGGGAGACATGAGCAGTTCTTC. The chain links TRBV7-3 to TRBJ2-1, with 10 bases aligning to TRBD2. The CDR3 length is 15 residues. J gave up 8 bases and V 4 bases, and 8 bases lay outside the gene matches. Germline V gene data show CDR1 as SGHTA and CDR2 as FQGTGA.